A selection of T cell receptor beta chains follows, all from one sample in a study of human thymus T cells. Generated by immunoSEQ multiplex PCR, the TCRdb table keeps only in-frame clones and is missing some. The data hold roughly 130,000 clones, with around 94% observed a single time. What was sequenced was thymus tissue. The receptors were gathered from a boy younger than two with a congenital heart defect but otherwise immunologically healthy. CDR3s leave out the opening cysteine and the closing phenylalanine or tryptophan. Clone size, where shown, is once, few, many, or a class for clones that have expanded.

clone_size j_call v_call cdr3_aa
once TRBJ2-1 TRBV5-4 ASSLDKRGEQF
NA TRBJ1-3 TRBV4-1 ASSQVAAASGNTIY
NA TRBJ2-7 TRBV5-1 ASSLTSGGIDEQY
few TRBJ1-1 TRBV6-6 ASSYRTGANTEAF
NA TRBJ1-2 TRBV5-6 ASSSIGTGLFYGYT
NA TRBJ2-1 TRBV19 ASSIRTRPNEQF
NA TRBJ1-1 TRBV10-3 AISDPIPDRGTEAF
NA TRBJ1-2 TRBV25-1 ASSESSVDRGPSYGYT
NA TRBJ1-3 TRBV9 ASSVAGTSGNTIY
once TRBJ2-2 TRBV12-5 ATCKSHCTGELF
NA TRBJ1-3 TRBV9 ASSGPPGARGNTIY
once TRBJ2-7 TRBV6-5 ASSYSDGALDEQY
NA TRBJ2-2 TRBV27 ASSLARSTGELF
NA TRBJ2-2 TRBV7-2 ASSLAWVLAGGQAGELF
NA TRBJ1-1 TRBV6-6 ASSRGGNTEAF
NA TRBJ1-1 TRBV6-6 ASTVNTEAF
NA TRBJ1-1 TRBV27 ASTLSPDRGPVPEAF
NA TRBJ2-3 TRBV5-4 ASSYRTSGGVPDTQY
NA TRBJ1-1 TRBV30 ACRFRDRDSTEAF
NA TRBJ2-1 TRBV2 ASTLSGFSNNEQF
NA TRBJ1-1 TRBV5-4 ASSKYGRGQALNTEAF
NA TRBJ2-1 TRBV4-1 ASSQDAKGGAANEQF
NA TRBJ1-4 TRBV30 AWKQRTGDEKLF
NA TRBJ1-1 TRBV6-1 ASTRDTEAF
NA TRBJ1-2 TRBV5-8 ASSLDNYGYT
NA TRBJ1-4 TRBV7-2 ASSFWPGQLNEKLF
NA TRBJ1-2 TRBV27 ASSSLPKTDLGYGYT
once TRBJ2-1 TRBV11-2 ASSLAGRAYNEQF
NA TRBJ2-3 TRBV7-6 ASSSPSAGGNRNTQY
NA TRBJ2-7 TRBV28 ASSTAYEQY
NA TRBJ2-1 TRBV27 ASSWGLHNEQF
NA TRBJ2-5 TRBV25-1 ASSPGPGGGTPETQY
NA TRBJ2-2 TRBV7-3 ASSPGEFTGELF
NA TRBJ2-3 TRBV28 ASSLWGDADTQY
NA TRBJ1-2 TRBV2 ASSNRWTGGCNGYT